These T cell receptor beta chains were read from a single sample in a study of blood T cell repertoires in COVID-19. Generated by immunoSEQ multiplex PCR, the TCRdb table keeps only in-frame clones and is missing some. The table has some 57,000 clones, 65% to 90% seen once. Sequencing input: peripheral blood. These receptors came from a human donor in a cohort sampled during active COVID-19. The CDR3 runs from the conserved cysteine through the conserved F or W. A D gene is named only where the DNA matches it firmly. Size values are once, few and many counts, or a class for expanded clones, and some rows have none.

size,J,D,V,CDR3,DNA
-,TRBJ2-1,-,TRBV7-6,CASSSTTSIPSSYNEQFF,TGTGCCAGCAGCTCAACAACCTCAATCCCAAGCTCCTACAATGAGCAGTTCTTC
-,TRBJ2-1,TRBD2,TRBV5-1,CASSIGLAEPPSYNEQFF,TGCGCCAGCAGCATTGGACTAGCGGAGCCCCCCTCCTACAATGAGCAGTTCTTC
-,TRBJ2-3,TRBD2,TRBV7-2,CASSPGTSGRPQYF,TGTGCCAGCAGCCCCGGGACTAGCGGGAGACCCCAGTATTTT
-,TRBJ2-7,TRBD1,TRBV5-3,CARSLAGDRVLSYEQYF,TGTGCCAGAAGCTTGGCAGGGGACAGGGTATTATCCTACGAGCAGTACTTC
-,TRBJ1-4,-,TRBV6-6,CASKDSSSYEKLFF,TGTGCCAGCAAAGACAGTTCATCATATGAAAAACTGTTTTTT
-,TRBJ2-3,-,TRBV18,CASSPPTVRGDTQYF,TGTGCCAGCTCACCACCGACAGTCAGGGGAGATACGCAGTATTTT
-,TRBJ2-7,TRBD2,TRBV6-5,CAISFSGEQYF,TGTGCCATCTCTTTTAGCGGGGAGCAGTACTTC
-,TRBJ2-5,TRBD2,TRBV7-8,CASSISGGQTGETQYF,TGTGCCAGCAGCATTAGCGGGGGGCAAACAGGGGAGACCCAGTACTTC
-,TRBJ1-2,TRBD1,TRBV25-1,CASSSPGQGVLGGYTF,TGTGCCAGCAGTTCCCCCGGGCAGGGGGTCCTGGGAGGCTACACCTTC
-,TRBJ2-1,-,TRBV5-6,CASSFMNEQFF,TGTGCCAGCAGCTTTATGAATGAGCAGTTCTTC
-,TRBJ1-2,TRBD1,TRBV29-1,CSVSSGQNYGYTF,TGCAGCGTCTCCTCGGGACAGAACTATGGCTACACCTTC
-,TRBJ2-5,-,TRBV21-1,CASSHISGTGVEETQYF,TGTGCCAGCAGCCACATTTCCGGGACAGGGGTGGAGGAGACCCAGTACTTC
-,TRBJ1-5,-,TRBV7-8,CASSQARRVYSNQPQHF,TGTGCCAGCAGCCAAGCACGGCGGGTCTATAGCAATCAGCCCCAGCATTTT
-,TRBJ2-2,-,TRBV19,CASSWTTGNTGELFF,TGTGCCAGTAGTTGGACGACAGGTAACACCGGGGAGCTGTTTTTT
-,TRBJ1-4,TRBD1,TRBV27,CASSHRGPNEKLFF,TGTGCCAGCAGCCACAGGGGCCCTAATGAAAAACTGTTTTTT
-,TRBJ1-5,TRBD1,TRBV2,CASRIQGEPQHF,TGTGCCAGCAGGATCCAGGGGGAGCCCCAGCATTTT
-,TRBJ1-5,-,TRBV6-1,CASSFQEVGNQPQHF,TGTGCCAGCAGCTTCCAGGAAGTGGGCAATCAGCCCCAGCATTTT
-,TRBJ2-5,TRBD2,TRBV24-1,CATSDAGLAGRGETQYF,TGTGCCACCAGTGATGCGGGACTAGCGGGGAGGGGAGAGACCCAGTACTTC
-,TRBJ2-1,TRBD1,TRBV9,CASSVGGTGGADLEQFF,TGTGCCAGCAGCGTAGGAGGGACAGGGGGCGCTGACCTTGAGCAGTTCTTC
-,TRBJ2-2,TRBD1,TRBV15,CATSPGGTGELFF,TGTGCCACCAGCCCAGGGGGAACCGGGGAGCTGTTTTTT
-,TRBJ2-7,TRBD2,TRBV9,CASSVGGAGGYEQYF,TGTGCCAGCAGCGTAGGGGGCGCGGGAGGGTACGAGCAGTACTTC
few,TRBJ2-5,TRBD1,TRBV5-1,CASTLNPGQGAGETQYF,TGCGCCAGCACCCTTAACCCGGGACAGGGGGCTGGGGAGACCCAGTACTTC
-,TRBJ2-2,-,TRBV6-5,CASSLVGGAGELFF,TGTGCCAGCAGTTTAGTTGGGGGCGCCGGGGAGCTGTTTTTT
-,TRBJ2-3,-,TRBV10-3,CAIRTGVDTDTQYF,TGTGCCATCAGGACGGGAGTGGACACAGATACGCAGTATTTT
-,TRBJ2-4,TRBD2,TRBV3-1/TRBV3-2,CASSQETSGNQYF,TGTGCCAGCAGCCAAGAGACTAGCGGGAATCAGTACTTC
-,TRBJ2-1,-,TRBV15,CATSRDSSSTGEQFF,TGTGCCACCAGCAGAGATTCGAGCTCGACCGGGGAGCAGTTCTTC
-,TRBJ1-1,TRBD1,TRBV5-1,CASSQGTGDLNTEAFF,TGCGCCAGCAGCCAAGGGACAGGGGATTTGAACACTGAAGCTTTCTTT
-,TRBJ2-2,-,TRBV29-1,CSVGTDSKNTGELFF,TGCAGCGTTGGAACGGACAGCAAGAACACCGGGGAGCTGTTTTTT
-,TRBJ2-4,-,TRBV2,CASSEDFWTVNIQYF,TGTGCCAGCAGTGAGGATTTTTGGACAGTTAACATTCAGTACTTC
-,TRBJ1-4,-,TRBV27,CASSLTLNEKLFF,TGTGCCAGCAGTTTGACACTGAATGAAAAACTGTTTTTT
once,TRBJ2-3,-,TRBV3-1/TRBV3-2,CASSHQRSSTDTQYF,TGTGCCAGCAGCCATCAGCGATCTAGCACAGATACGCAGTATTTT
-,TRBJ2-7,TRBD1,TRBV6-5,CACGQDYEQYF,TGTGCCTGTGGACAGGACTACGAGCAGTACTTC
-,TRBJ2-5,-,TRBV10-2,CASNLGVRETQYF,TGCGCCAGCAACTTGGGCGTAAGGGAGACCCAGTACTTC
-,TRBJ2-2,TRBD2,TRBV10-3,CAISDSAGGGTGELFF,TGTGCCATCAGTGACTCAGCGGGAGGGGGCACCGGGGAGCTGTTTTTT
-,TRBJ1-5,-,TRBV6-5,CASSYSSRAQQPQHF,TGTGCCAGCAGTTACTCTTCCAGGGCACAGCAGCCCCAGCATTTT
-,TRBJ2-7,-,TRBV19,CASSMGSGFYEQYF,TGTGCCAGTAGTATGGGTAGCGGATTTTACGAGCAGTACTTC
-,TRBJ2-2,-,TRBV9,CASSLYRQANTGELFF,TGTGCCAGCAGCCTATACCGACAGGCGAACACCGGGGAGCTGTTTTTT
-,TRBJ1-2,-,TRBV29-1,CSVVRDTDYGYTF,TGCAGCGTTGTCCGGGACACCGACTATGGCTACACCTTC
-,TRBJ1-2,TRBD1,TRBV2,CASSDRGDSYGYTF,TGTGCCAGCAGTGACAGGGGGGATTCCTATGGCTACACCTTC
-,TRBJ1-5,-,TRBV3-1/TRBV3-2,CASSQEKSPQALYGNQPQHF,TGTGCCAGCAGCCAAGAAAAAAGCCCCCAAGCCCTATATGGCAATCAGCCCCAGCATTTT
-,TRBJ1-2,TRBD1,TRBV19,CASSRDSTNYGYTF,TGTGCCAGTAGTAGGGACAGCACTAACTATGGCTACACCTTC
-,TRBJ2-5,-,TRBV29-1,CSVGLYRGSGETQYF,TGCAGCGTTGGGTTATATCGTGGGAGTGGGGAGACCCAGTACTTC
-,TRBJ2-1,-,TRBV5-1,CASSLWGSDEFNEQFF,TGCGCCAGCAGCTTGTGGGGCTCCGACGAGTTCAATGAGCAGTTCTTC
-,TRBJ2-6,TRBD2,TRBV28,CASSQILAENSGANVLTF,TGTGCCAGCAGTCAAATACTAGCGGAGAACTCTGGGGCCAACGTCCTGACTTTC
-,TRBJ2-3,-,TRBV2,CASSADLGTDTQYF,TGTGCCAGCAGTGCCGACTTGGGCACAGATACGCAGTATTTT